The 5 T cell receptor beta chains reported below all come from one sample, sequenced in a study of CD8+ T cells in alopecia areata. RNA was extracted and reverse transcribed into cDNA as the sequencing template. Profiling relied on immunoSEQ multiplex PCR, and the TCRdb table lists in-frame clones only, not all of them. The top ten hold under 5% of the sample, which has 120,000 or so clones, roughly 54% seen once. The specimen comprised CD4+ T cells sorted from blood, sampled at week 0. The receptors originated from a human donor with alopecia areata.

This clone was seen a few times. This chain uses TRBV4-3 with TRBJ2-3, with TRBD2 matching over 7 bases. The CDR3 consists of 17 residues. Germline CDR1 and CDR2: LGHNA and YSLEER. V shed 0 bases and J 0 bases; nucleotides not matched to a gene: 6. CDR3 DNA: TGCGCCAGCAGCCAAGAACTCGTAGCGGGTAGCACAGATACGCAGTATTTT. Residues: CASSQELVAGSTDTQYF.

The chain employs TRBV9 and TRBJ2-7; 11 bases fit TRBD1. CDR3 length: 15 amino acids. The V gene end was trimmed by 2 bases and the J gene end by 7 bases; junction bases not matched to a gene: 8. Germline CDR1 is SGDLS and CDR2 is YYNGEE. The CDR3 coding sequence is TGTGCCAGCAGCGTGCTGGACAGGGGGCAGGGAGAGCAGTACTTC. Translation gives CASSVLDRGQGEQYF. Filled out from reference TRBV9 and TRBJ2-7, the complete variable domain reads DSGVTQTPKHLITATGQRVTLRCSPRSGDLSVYWYQQSLDQGLQFLIQYYNGEERAKGNILERFSAQQFPDLHSELNLSSLELGDSALYFCASSVLDRGQGEQYFGPGTRLTVT.

The chain joins TRBV4-3 to TRBJ1-1; weak D call: TRBD1 (5 bases). The CDR3 is 17 residues long. Germline CDR1 is LGHNA and CDR2 is YSLEER. V shed 4 bases and J shed 1 base, with 19 bases lying between them. The CDR3 here is CASSRRRDVLANTEAFF. Written as DNA, the CDR3 is TGCGCCAGCAGCCGCAGGAGGGACGTGCTGGCGAACACTGAAGCTTTCTTT.

The chain carries TRBV5-1 and TRBJ2-7, with 11 bases identical to TRBD1. Germline V gives CDR1 SGHRS, CDR2 YFSETQ. CDR3 length: 17 residues. V trimming: 4 bases; J trimming: 1 base; junction bases outside the gene matches: 10. The CDR3 protein is CASSPHAGTGGSYEQYF. The CDR3 DNA sequence: TGCGCCAGCAGCCCCCATGCCGGGACAGGGGGTTCCTACGAGCAGTACTTC.

The chain combines TRBV2 with TRBJ2-1, with D perhaps matching TRBD1 or TRBD2 (5 bases each). Germline V lookup: CDR1 SNHLY, CDR2 FYNNEI. CDR3 length: 14 residues. Trimming left V 7 bases short and J 8 bases short, with 18 bases between. The chain's CDR3 is CASKTTRDLDEQFF. CDR3 nucleotide sequence: TGTGCCAGCAAAACAACTAGGGACCTCGATGAGCAGTTCTTC. Using reference TRBV2 and TRBJ2-1 for the parts outside the CDR3, the full variable domain is EPEVTQTPSHQVTQMGQEVILRCVPISNHLYFYWYRQILGQKVEFLVSFYNNEISEKSEIFDDQFSVERPDGSNFTLKIRSTKLEDSAMYFCASKTTRDLDEQFFGPGTRLTVL.